This T cell receptor (beta chain) was identified during a study of T cells after yellow fever vaccination. Looking at the study overall: For low cell numbers, libraries were made with SMART-Seq v4 Ultra Low Input. General observations from the study: Secondary responses were weaker yet peaked faster, day 5 versus 15. Reappearing after the booster were most of the clones from primary vaccination (less than 98% CD4, 70% to 90% CD8).

CDR1 is DFQATT and CDR2 is SNEGSKA in the germline V gene (reference sequence). Trimming removed 1 base from V and 2 bases from J, with 8 bases in between. CDR3 length: 13 residues. Universal primer sites and UMIs were introduced during 5'RACE template-switching synthesis of TCR cDNA. TCRdb re-derived calls from the 5' RACE reads in MiXCR, one entry per CDR3 protein. The sample shows approximately 160,000 distinct CDR3 sequences, around 9.7% of them seen only once. The sample holds many counts of this clonotype. No antigen is known for it. The sample consisted of CD8+ T cells sorted from PBMCs, taken 45 days after the yellow fever booster vaccination. The chain is built from TRBV20-1 and TRBJ1-1; D gene ambiguous. This receptor was identified in a young man who received the YFV17D yellow fever vaccine. In DNA, the CDR3 is TGCAGTGCTAGAGCACCGTACAACACTGAAGCTTTCTTT. This encodes CSARAPYNTEAFF.